Shown below are 24 T cell receptor beta chains from a single sample sequenced in a study of cytotoxic CD8 clonotypes in ibrutinib-treated CLL. Assay used: immunoSEQ multiplex PCR; TCRdb lists only in-frame clones, some missing. The sample includes just under 70,000 clones, under 70% seen only once; the top ten take around 5.8%. The sequencing used PBMCs, collected after 12 months of ibrutinib treatment. The receptor set was obtained from a human donor with chronic lymphocytic leukemia.

The rearrangement links TRBV18 to TRBJ2-5; D gene unclear. CDR3 length: 12 residues. V was shortened by 4 bases and J by 4 bases, with 7 bases between the two germline ends. In germline, CDR1 is KGHSH, CDR2 LQKENI. CDR3 loop: CASSQLSETQYF. The CDR3 DNA is TGTGCCAGCTCACAGTTATCAGAGACCCAGTACTTC.

The rearrangement joins TRBV11-2 to TRBJ2-7, with 13 bases identical to TRBD2. The CDR3 totals 17 residues. J gave up 0 bases and V 0 bases, and 2 bases lay outside the gene matches. Germline values: CDR1 SGHAT, CDR2 FQNNGV. The CDR3 reads CASSLERLAGGSYEQYF. The DNA for the CDR3 is TGTGCCAGCAGCTTAGAGAGACTAGCGGGGGGCTCCTACGAGCAGTACTTC.

This rearrangement joins TRBV28 to TRBJ1-5; D is undetermined. Trimming cost V 10 bases and J 0 bases, with 13 bases left between them. Germline values: CDR1 MDHEN, CDR2 SYDVKM. This CDR3 region has 14 residues. Written as DNA, the CDR3 is TGTGCCACCTCAGTTCAACATAGCAATCAGCCCCAGCATTTT. It encodes CATSVQHSNQPQHF.

The rearrangement uses TRBV7-2 and TRBJ1-1, with a possible D match to TRBD1 (5 bases). Germline CDR1 SGHTA, CDR2 FQGNSA. This CDR3 contains 16 residues. V was pared by 1 base and J by 2 bases, with 14 bases between. In nucleotides, the CDR3 is TGTGCCAGCAGCTTAGGGGGGGTAAGGGCAAACACTGAAGCTTTCTTT. Translating gives CASSLGGVRANTEAFF. The variable domain in full, completed from reference TRBV7-2 and TRBJ1-1, reads GAGVSQSPSNKVTEKGKDVELRCDPISGHTALYWYRQSLGQGLEFLIYFQGNSAPDKSGLPSDRFSAERTGGSVSTLTIQRTQQEDSAVYLCASSLGGVRANTEAFFGQGTRLTVV.

The rearrangement links TRBV30 to TRBJ1-6; D gene uncertain. CDR1 is GTSNPN and CDR2 is SVGIG in the germline V gene (reference sequence). The CDR3 is made up of 13 amino acids. V lost 6 bases and J 4 bases, leaving 10 bases between the germline ends. Here the CDR3 reads CACRDSYNSPLHF. The CDR3 DNA is TGTGCCTGCCGGGATTCTTATAATTCACCCCTCCACTTT.

This chain connects TRBV28 to TRBJ1-4; 7 bases align to TRBD1. Germline CDR1 is MDHEN and CDR2 is SYDVKM. V dropped 6 bases and J dropped 8; count of bases not matched to a gene: 9. The CDR3 spans 14 residues. CDR3 coding DNA: TGTGCCAGCAGCAAACAGGGGAAGAAAGAAAAACTGTTTTTT. This gives the protein CASSKQGKKEKLFF.

The chain links TRBV30 to TRBJ2-7; D is uncertain. The CDR3 covers 12 residues. Trimming took 0 bases from V and 7 from J, leaving 10 bases between them. The germline gives CDR1 GTSNPN, CDR2 SVGIG (reference sequence). DNA for the CDR3: TGTGCCTGGAGTGTACTTGACGGAGAGCAGTACTTC. It yields the protein CAWSVLDGEQYF.

The chain has TRBV4-1 and TRBJ1-6, with a possible D match to TRBD1 (6 bases). This CDR3 spans 18 amino acids. V lost 1 base and J lost 9, with 22 bases in between. Germline lookup yields CDR1 MGHRA and CDR2 YSYEKL. CDR3 sequence (DNA): TGCGCCAGCAGCCAAGTACGAACTGGGCCAGGGGTTTCTTCACCCCTCCACTTT. It specifies CASSQVRTGPGVSSPLHF.

V usage is TRBV5-1 and J usage is TRBJ2-5; tentative D call: TRBD1 (6 bases). This CDR3 is 16 amino acids long. The V gene's germline CDR1 is SGHRS and CDR2 YFSETQ. Trimming took off 1 base at V and 5 bases at J, with 18 bases between the two ends. In DNA, the CDR3 is TGCGCCAGCAGCTTGACAGGGACGGAAGTACTGGAGACCCAGTACTTC. As protein: CASSLTGTEVLETQYF.

This chain connects TRBV6-5 to TRBJ1-4; possibly TRBD1 for D (5 bases). This CDR3 has 14 residues. Trimming took off 5 bases at V and 6 bases at J, with 13 bases between the two ends. Germline-derived CDR1 and CDR2 are MNHEY and SVGAGI. The CDR3 DNA sequence: TGTGCCAGCAGTAAAGACGGGGGTTATGAAAAACTGTTTTTT. It is translated as CASSKDGGYEKLFF.

The rearrangement joins TRBV5-1 to TRBJ2-3; a possible D gene is TRBD1 (6 bases). Germline V gene sequence: CDR1 SGHRS, CDR2 YFSETQ. Trimming took 4 bases from V and 1 from J, leaving 19 bases between them. This CDR3 has 17 amino acids. This CDR3 is CASSLGGRGIGTDTQYF. The CDR3 DNA reads TGCGCCAGCAGCCTAGGGGGTCGGGGTATCGGCACAGATACGCAGTATTTT. Full variable domain (remainder filled in from reference TRBV5-1 and TRBJ2-3): KAGVTQTPRYLIKTRGQQVTLSCSPISGHRSVSWYQQTPGQGLQFLFEYFSETQRNKGNFPGRFSGRQFSNSRSEMNVSTLELGDSALYLCASSLGGRGIGTDTQYFGPGTRLTVL.

This chain uses TRBV5-6 with TRBJ2-2; D ambiguous. Germline-derived CDR1 and CDR2 are SGHDT and YYEEEE. The ends were cut back, 0 bases at V and 8 bases at J, with 14 bases in the middle. The CDR3 has 15 residues. The CDR3 loop is CASSLEFEFPGELFF. CDR3 DNA: TGTGCCAGCAGCTTGGAATTCGAATTTCCGGGGGAGCTGTTTTTT.

This clone was counted a few times. The chain joins TRBV29-1 to TRBJ1-2; no firm D call. CDR1 and CDR2 (germline): SQVTM, ANQGSEA. This CDR3 has 13 amino acids. Trimming took off 3 bases at V and 8 bases at J, with 16 bases between the two ends. CDR3 in amino acids: CSVEVAAGGGYTF. CDR3 DNA sequence: TGCAGCGTTGAGGTGGCGGCAGGTGGGGGCTACACCTTC.

The genes are TRBV30 and TRBJ2-7; D perhaps matches TRBD1 (5 bases). Germline CDR1 GTSNPN, CDR2 SVGIG (reference sequence). The CDR3 extends over 13 amino acids. The V end was cut by 0 bases, the J end by 6 bases, with 12 bases between. The CDR3 bases are TGTGCCTGGAGTGTTTGGGGTCAGGGCGAGCAGTACTTC. As protein: CAWSVWGQGEQYF.

The chain uses TRBV25-1 and TRBJ2-1; either TRBD1 or TRBD2 may fit D (7 bases each). V lost 0 bases and J 4 bases, leaving 13 bases between the germline ends. This CDR3 has 16 amino acids. The germline CDR1 and CDR2 sequences are MGHDK and SYGVNS. The CDR3 bases are TGTGCCAGCAGTGAATATGCCCAGGGGGGGTACAATGAGCAGTTCTTC. Translated: CASSEYAQGGYNEQFF.

This clone has more than one count but fewer than ten. J is TRBJ1-5 and V is TRBV6-5; D not resolved. Germline V gene data show CDR1 as MNHEY and CDR2 as SVGAGI. The CDR3 covers 10 residues. The germline V and J ends were trimmed by 7 bases and 6 bases, with 4 bases remaining between them. The DNA of the CDR3 is TGTGCCAGCACTAGTCAGCCCCAGCATTTT. Encoded protein: CASTSQPQHF.

V gene TRBV2 combines with J gene TRBJ1-5; 8 bases line up with TRBD1. The ends lost 3 bases at V and 6 bases at J; junction bases unmatched: 4. Germline V gene lookup returns CDR1 SNHLY and CDR2 FYNNEI. The CDR3 loop spans 14 amino acids. The CDR3 DNA is TGTGCCAGCAGTGACAGGGGGCTGGGTCAGCCCCAGCATTTT. Protein product: CASSDRGLGQPQHF. Combining the CDR3 with reference TRBV2 and TRBJ1-5 gives the whole variable domain EPEVTQTPSHQVTQMGQEVILRCVPISNHLYFYWYRQILGQKVEFLVSFYNNEISEKSEIFDDQFSVERPDGSNFTLKIRSTKLEDSAMYFCASSDRGLGQPQHFGDGTRLSIL.

The chain has TRBV6-5 and TRBJ2-3; TRBD1 matches at 10 bases. With 6 bases clipped from V and 4 bases from J, the junction kept 7 bases outside the gene matches. Germline loops: CDR1 MNHEY, CDR2 SVGAGI. The CDR3 has 15 amino acids. The DNA of the CDR3 is TGTGCCAGCAGATTCCTGGGACAGGGGTCAGATACGCAGTATTTT. Translating it yields CASRFLGQGSDTQYF.

V usage is TRBV7-2 and J usage is TRBJ2-1; D gene ambiguous. There are 13 residues in the CDR3. Trimming left V 5 bases short and J 0 bases short, with 5 bases between. Germline V gene lookup returns CDR1 SGHTA and CDR2 FQGNSA. This CDR3 is CASSRSSYNEQFF. The CDR3 DNA reads TGTGCCAGCAGCCGTAGCTCCTACAATGAGCAGTTCTTC. Combining the CDR3 with reference TRBV7-2 and TRBJ2-1 gives the whole variable domain GAGVSQSPSNKVTEKGKDVELRCDPISGHTALYWYRQSLGQGLEFLIYFQGNSAPDKSGLPSDRFSAERTGGSVSTLTIQRTQQEDSAVYLCASSRSSYNEQFFGPGTRLTVL.

The CDR3, as DNA: TGCGCCAGCAGCCACCCCCAACGGGCCCCGACAGGGGCGGCAGGAAACACCATATATTTT. Translation gives CASSHPQRAPTGAAGNTIYF. The chain uses TRBV4-3 and TRBJ1-3, with TRBD1 matching over 8 bases. The CDR3 sequence is 20 residues long. Germline V gene lookup returns CDR1 LGHNA and CDR2 YSLEER. After removal of 3 bases from V and 4 bases from J, the junction contained 20 bases not matched to a gene.

The rearrangement links TRBV2 to TRBJ2-2; D could derive from TRBD1 or TRBD2 (5 bases each). This CDR3 is built from 14 residues. V gave up 4 bases and J gave up 4 bases, with 10 bases separating them. Per germline, CDR1 SNHLY and CDR2 FYNNEI. In DNA, the CDR3 is TGTGCCAGCAGTGTGGGGGTAGGCACCGGGGAGCTGTTTTTT. This translates into CASSVGVGTGELFF.

The chain combines TRBV7-3 with TRBJ2-1; maybe TRBD1 (6 bases). The CDR3 spans 13 residues. V lost 8 bases and J 9 bases, leaving 17 bases between the germline ends. Germline-derived CDR1 and CDR2 are SGHTA and FQGTGA. The CDR3 DNA is TGTGCCAGCGCCGGGACAAATTTCGGTGAGCAGTTCTTC. Translated, it gives CASAGTNFGEQFF.

The chain couples TRBV7-8 to TRBJ1-2; 9 nucleotides align to TRBD1. The CDR3 has 14 residues. Germline V lookup: CDR1 SGHVS, CDR2 FQNEAQ. Germline trimming cut 4 bases from V and 4 bases from J; bases unmatched to any gene: 4. The CDR3: CASSWGQGGYGYTF. The CDR3 coding sequence is TGTGCCAGCAGCTGGGGACAGGGTGGCTATGGCTACACCTTC.

V usage is TRBV9 and J usage is TRBJ2-2; the D is unclear. The germline V gene has CDR1 SGDLS and CDR2 YYNGEE. The CDR3 has 13 residues. Trimming shortened V by 4 bases and J by 4 bases, and 8 bases separated the two germline ends. The CDR3 region has the DNA TGTGCCAGCAGCCTTACCTCCACCGGGGAGCTGTTTTTT. Translating gives CASSLTSTGELFF.